This is a list of T cell receptor beta chains from one sample in a study of cytomegalovirus exposure and HLA in healthy donors. The method was immunoSEQ multiplex PCR; TCRdb's version includes in-frame clones alone and lacks a portion of them. Here the sample table reports 95,000 to 150,000 clones. Sequenced sample: PBMCs. The receptors were gathered from a man younger than 35 in good health and CMV-seronegative. CDR3s include the opening cysteine and the closing phenylalanine or tryptophan.

j_call v_call cdr3_aa
TRBJ2-5 TRBV9 CASSPWTGGAGETQYF
TRBJ1-2 TRBV14 CASSQDLLPYGYTF
TRBJ2-7 TRBV5-6 CASSFGYEQYF
TRBJ1-1 TRBV28 CATGGQGTTNTEAFF
TRBJ1-2 TRBV6-5 CASSITGRGYTF
TRBJ1-5 TRBV7-2 CASSFLNQPQHF
TRBJ2-1 TRBV19 CASRTRTSGNNEQFF
TRBJ1-1 TRBV19 CASKTGINTEAFF
TRBJ2-7 TRBV11-3 CASSPGLAGGYEQYF
TRBJ2-1 TRBV20-1 CSARDPPVQFF
TRBJ1-1 TRBV5-1 CASRQSGGTEAFF